This T cell receptor (beta chain) is from a study of Ad26.COV2.S vaccination and SARS-CoV-2 variants. Study summary: COV1001, an Ad26.COV2.S trial, supplied this vaccine-arm donor.

V lost 1 base to trimming and J lost 2 bases; unmatched junction nucleotides: 5. From germline, CDR1 is LGHDT and CDR2 YNNKEL (reference sequence). This CDR3 contains 17 residues. Treatment noted: around 19 received Ad26.COV2.S at low or high dose, single or two shots; 5 received placebo; per-sample allocation not given. Specimens were obtained on day 63 following the first vaccine or placebo injection. The individual, an adult aged 18-55 years, was a donor in Boston. Clones were sequenced by immunoSEQ multiplex PCR, and TCRdb holds only the in-frame ones, with some missing. The profile covers 380,000 or so clones, with 88% appearing a single time and around 6.4% taken by the ten largest.

The chain uses TRBV3-1 (or the pseudogene TRBV3-2) and TRBJ1-5; 10 nucleotides align to TRBD1. The receptor was derived from a person aged 18-65 years who received the Ad26.COV2.S COVID-19 vaccine or a placebo. The material was peripheral blood, obtained in a trial of Ad26.COV2.S vaccine versus placebo. In DNA, the CDR3 is TGTGCCAGCAGCCAAGCACCCGGGACAGGGGGCAATCAGCCCCAGCATTTT. Its translation is CASSQAPGTGGNQPQHF.